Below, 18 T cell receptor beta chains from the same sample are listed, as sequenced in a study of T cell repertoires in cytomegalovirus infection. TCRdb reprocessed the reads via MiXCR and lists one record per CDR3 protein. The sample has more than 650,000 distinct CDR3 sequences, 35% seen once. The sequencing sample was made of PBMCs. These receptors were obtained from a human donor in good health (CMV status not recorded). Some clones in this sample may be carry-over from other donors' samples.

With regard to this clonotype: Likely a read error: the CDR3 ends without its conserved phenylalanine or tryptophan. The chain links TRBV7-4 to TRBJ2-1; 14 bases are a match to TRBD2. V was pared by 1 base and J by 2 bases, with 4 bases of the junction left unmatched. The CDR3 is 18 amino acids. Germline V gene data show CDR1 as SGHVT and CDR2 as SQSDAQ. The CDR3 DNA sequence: TGTGCCAGCAGCTTAGACGGACTAGCGGGGGGCCCCTACAATGAGCAGTTCTAC. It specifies CASSLDGLAGGPYNEQFY.

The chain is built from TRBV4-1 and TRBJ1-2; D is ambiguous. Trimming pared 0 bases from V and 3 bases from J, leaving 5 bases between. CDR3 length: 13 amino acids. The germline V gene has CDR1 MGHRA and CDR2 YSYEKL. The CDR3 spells CASSQDAYYGYTF. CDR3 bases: TGCGCCAGCAGCCAAGATGCGTACTATGGCTACACCTTC.

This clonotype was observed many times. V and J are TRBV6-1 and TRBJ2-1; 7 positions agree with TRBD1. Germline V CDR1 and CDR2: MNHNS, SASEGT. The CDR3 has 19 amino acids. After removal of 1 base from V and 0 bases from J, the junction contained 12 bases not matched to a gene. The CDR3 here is CASSEVIRGQYSSYNEQFF. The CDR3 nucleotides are TGTGCCAGCAGTGAAGTCATAAGGGGACAGTATAGCTCCTACAATGAGCAGTTCTTC.

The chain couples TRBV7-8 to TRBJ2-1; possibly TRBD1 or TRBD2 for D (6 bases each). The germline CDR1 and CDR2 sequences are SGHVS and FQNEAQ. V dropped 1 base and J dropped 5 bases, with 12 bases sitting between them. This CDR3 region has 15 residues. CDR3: CASSLVGGFNNEQFF. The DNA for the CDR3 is TGTGCCAGCAGCTTAGTCGGGGGCTTCAACAATGAGCAGTTCTTC.

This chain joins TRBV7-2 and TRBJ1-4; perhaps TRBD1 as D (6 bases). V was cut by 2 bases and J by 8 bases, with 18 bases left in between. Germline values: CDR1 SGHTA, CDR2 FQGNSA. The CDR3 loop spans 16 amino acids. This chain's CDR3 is CASSLSETGFWEKLFF. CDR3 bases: TGTGCCAGCAGCTTATCCGAAACAGGGTTTTGGGAAAAACTGTTTTTT.

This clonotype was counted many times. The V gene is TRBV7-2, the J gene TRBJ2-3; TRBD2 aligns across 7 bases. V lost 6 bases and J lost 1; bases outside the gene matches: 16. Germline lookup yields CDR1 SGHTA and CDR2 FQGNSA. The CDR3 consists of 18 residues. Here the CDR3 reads CASRSGKTGGLRTDTQYF. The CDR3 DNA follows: TGTGCCAGCAGGTCCGGGAAAACGGGGGGTCTACGCACAGATACGCAGTATTTT.

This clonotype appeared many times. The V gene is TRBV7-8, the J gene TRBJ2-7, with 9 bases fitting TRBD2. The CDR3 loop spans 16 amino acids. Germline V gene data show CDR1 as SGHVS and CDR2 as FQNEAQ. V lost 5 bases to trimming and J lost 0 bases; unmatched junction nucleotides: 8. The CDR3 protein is CASSPRLAGNSYEQYF. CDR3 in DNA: TGTGCCAGCAGCCCAAGGCTAGCGGGGAACTCCTACGAGCAGTACTTC.

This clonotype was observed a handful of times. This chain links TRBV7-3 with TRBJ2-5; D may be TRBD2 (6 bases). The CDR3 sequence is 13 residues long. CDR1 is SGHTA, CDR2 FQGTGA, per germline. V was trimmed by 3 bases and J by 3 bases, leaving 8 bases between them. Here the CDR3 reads CASSLRREETQYF. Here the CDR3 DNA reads TGTGCCAGCAGCTTGCGGAGGGAAGAGACCCAGTACTTC.

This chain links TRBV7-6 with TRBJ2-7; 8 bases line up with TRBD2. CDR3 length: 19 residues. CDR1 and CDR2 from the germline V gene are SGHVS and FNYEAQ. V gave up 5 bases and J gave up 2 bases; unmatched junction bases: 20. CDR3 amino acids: CASSHPQAGAYPTPYEQYF. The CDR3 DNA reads TGTGCCAGCAGCCACCCCCAAGCGGGAGCTTACCCCACGCCCTACGAGCAGTACTTC. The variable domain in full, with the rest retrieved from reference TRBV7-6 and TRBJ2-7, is GAGVSQSPRYKVTKRGQDVALRCDPISGHVSLYWYRQALGQGPEFLTYFNYEAQQDKSGLPNDRFSAERPEGSISTLTIQRTEQRDSAMYRCASSHPQAGAYPTPYEQYFGPGTRLTVT.

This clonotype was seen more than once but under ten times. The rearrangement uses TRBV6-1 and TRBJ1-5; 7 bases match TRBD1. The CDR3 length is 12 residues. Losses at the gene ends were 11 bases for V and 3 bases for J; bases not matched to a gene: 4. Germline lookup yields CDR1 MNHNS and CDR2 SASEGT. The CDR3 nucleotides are TGTGCCGTTGGACAGGTCAATCAGCCCCAGCATTTT. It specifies CAVGQVNQPQHF.

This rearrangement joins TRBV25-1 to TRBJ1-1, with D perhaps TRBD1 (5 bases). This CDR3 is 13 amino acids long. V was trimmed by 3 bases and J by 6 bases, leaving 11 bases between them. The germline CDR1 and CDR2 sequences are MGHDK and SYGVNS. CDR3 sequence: CASSDKGKAEAFF. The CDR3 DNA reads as TGTGCCAGCAGTGACAAGGGGAAAGCTGAAGCTTTCTTT.

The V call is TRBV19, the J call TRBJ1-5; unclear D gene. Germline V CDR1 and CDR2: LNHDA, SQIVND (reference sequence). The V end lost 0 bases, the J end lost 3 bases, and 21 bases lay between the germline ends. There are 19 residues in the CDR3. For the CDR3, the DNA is TGTGCCAGTAGTATAGATCTTCCGGCGTCCTCACGGGCCAATCAGCCCCAGCATTTT. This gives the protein CASSIDLPASSRANQPQHF.

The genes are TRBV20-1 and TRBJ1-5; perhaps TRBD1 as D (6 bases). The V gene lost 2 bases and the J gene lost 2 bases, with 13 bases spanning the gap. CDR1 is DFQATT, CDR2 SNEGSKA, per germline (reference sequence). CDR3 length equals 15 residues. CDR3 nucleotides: TGCAGTGCTAGAAGGGGGTATTCTCGCAATCAGCCCCAGCATTTT. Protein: CSARRGYSRNQPQHF.

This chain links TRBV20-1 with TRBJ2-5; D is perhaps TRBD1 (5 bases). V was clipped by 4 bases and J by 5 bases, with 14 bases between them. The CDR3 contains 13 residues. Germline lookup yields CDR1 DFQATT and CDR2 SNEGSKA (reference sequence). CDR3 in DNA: TGCAGTGCTATCAAAGGGGCCGGGGAGACCCAGTACTTC. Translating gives CSAIKGAGETQYF.

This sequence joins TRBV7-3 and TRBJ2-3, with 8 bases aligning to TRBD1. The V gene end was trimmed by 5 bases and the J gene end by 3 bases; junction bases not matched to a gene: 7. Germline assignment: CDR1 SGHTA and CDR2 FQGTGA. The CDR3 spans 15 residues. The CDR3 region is CASSPQGVWTDTQYF. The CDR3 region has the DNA TGTGCCAGCAGCCCACAGGGGGTTTGGACAGATACGCAGTATTTT.

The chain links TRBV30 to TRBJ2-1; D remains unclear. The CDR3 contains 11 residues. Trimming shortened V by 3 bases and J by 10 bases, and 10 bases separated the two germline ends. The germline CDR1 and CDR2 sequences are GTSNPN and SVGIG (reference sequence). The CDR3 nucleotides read TGTGCCTGGAGGGCCTTTGGGGAGCAGTTCTTC. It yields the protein CAWRAFGEQFF.

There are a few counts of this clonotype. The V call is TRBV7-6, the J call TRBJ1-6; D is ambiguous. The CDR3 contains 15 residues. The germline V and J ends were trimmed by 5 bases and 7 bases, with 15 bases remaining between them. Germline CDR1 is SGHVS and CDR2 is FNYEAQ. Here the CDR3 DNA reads TGTGCCAGCAGCCTTGAGACGGGGAACAATTCACCCCTCCACTTT. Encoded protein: CASSLETGNNSPLHF.

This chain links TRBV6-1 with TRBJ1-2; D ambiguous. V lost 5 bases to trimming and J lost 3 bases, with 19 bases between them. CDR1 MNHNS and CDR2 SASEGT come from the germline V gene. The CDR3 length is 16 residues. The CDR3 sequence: CASSYGRWTGDYGYTF. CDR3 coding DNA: TGTGCCAGCAGTTACGGTCGGTGGACTGGGGACTATGGCTACACCTTC.